The 2 T cell receptor beta chains below all came from one sample that was sequenced in a study of human T cells and chemical hapten exposure. Using its own MiXCR run on the 5' RACE reads, TCRdb lists one record per CDR3 protein. The repertoire consists of more than 60,000 distinct CDR3 sequences, with about a sixth occurring once and the leading ten covering approximately 6.3%. The template was total RNA from unfractionated whole blood. All receptors come from a female donor in good health.

The rearrangement joins TRBV7-9 to TRBJ2-7; the D is unclear. Trimming pared 1 base from V and 1 base from J, leaving 2 bases between. The CDR3 loop spans 12 amino acids. Germline CDR1 SEHNR, CDR2 FQNEAQ (reference sequence). CDR3 nucleotide sequence: TGTGCCAGCAGCTTAGGGTCCTACGAGCAGTACTTC. Translation: CASSLGSYEQYF. Using reference TRBV7-9 and TRBJ2-7 for the parts outside the CDR3, the full variable domain is DTGVSQNPRHKITKRGQNVTFRCDPISEHNRLYWYRQTLGQGPEFLTYFQNEAQLEKSRLLSDRFSAERPKGSFSTLEIQRTEQGDSAMYLCASSLGSYEQYFGPGTRLTVT.

The genes are TRBV5-1 and TRBJ2-7; maybe TRBD2 (6 bases). The length of the CDR3 is 15 residues. Germline V gives CDR1 SGHRS, CDR2 YFSETQ. V lost 1 base and J 2 bases, leaving 13 bases between the germline ends. CDR3 sequence reads: CASSLRGTPTYEQYF. In DNA form, the CDR3 reads TGCGCCAGCAGCTTGCGCGGGACTCCAACCTACGAGCAGTACTTC.